Below, 23 T cell receptor beta chains from the same sample are listed, as sequenced in a study of technical replicates of blood from several donors. Here immunoSEQ multiplex PCR was the method, and the copy in TCRdb shows in-frame clones only, minus some. The sample has nearly 95,000 clones; 90% to 96% are singletons. The sample consisted of T cells isolated from PBMCs. These receptors all stem from a human donor in good health.

About this clone: One end of the junction does not line up with germline, which may come from a read error. The V call is TRBV2, the J call TRBJ2-1, with 7 bases identical to TRBD2. The germline CDR1 and CDR2 sequences are SNHLY and FYNNEI. This CDR3 comprises 17 residues. The CDR3 here is CASSEILGRESFNEQFF. The CDR3 DNA sequence: TGTGCCAGCAGTGAAATTTTGGGGCGGGAGTCCTTCAATGAGCAGTTCTTC.

This chain connects TRBV5-4 to TRBJ1-1, with a tentative D call TRBD1 (5 bases). V was trimmed by 3 bases and J by 10 bases, leaving 19 bases between them. Germline CDR1 and CDR2: SGHNT and YYREEE (reference sequence). The CDR3 is 14 residues long. The CDR3 DNA reads TGTGCCAGCAGCTCTACCACTATCGACAGTGTAGCTTTCTTT. Protein product: CASSSTTIDSVAFF. The variable domain in full, with the rest retrieved from reference TRBV5-4 and TRBJ1-1, is ETGVTQSPTHLIKTRGQQVTLRCSSQSGHNTVSWYQQALGQGPQFIFQYYREEENGRGNFPPRFSGLQFPNYSSELNVNALELDDSALYLCASSSTTIDSVAFFGQGTRLTVV.

The gene calls are TRBV7-2 and TRBJ1-2; maybe TRBD1 (6 bases). The CDR3 covers 16 residues. Trimming took off 6 bases at V and 0 bases at J, with 17 bases between the two ends. The germline gives CDR1 SGHTA, CDR2 FQGNSA. The CDR3, as DNA: TGTGCCAGCAGTTACGGACAGCCTGCTTCTAACTATGGCTACACCTTC. This codes for CASSYGQPASNYGYTF.

This rearrangement joins TRBV10-3 to TRBJ2-1, with TRBD2 matching 9 bases. The ends lost 3 bases at V and 5 bases at J; junction bases unmatched: 8. Germline-derived CDR1 and CDR2 are ENHRY and SYGVKD. CDR3 length equals 16 residues. The CDR3 sequence: CAISEDSGRLNNEQFF. Written as DNA, the CDR3 is TGTGCCATCAGTGAAGACAGCGGGAGGCTCAACAATGAGCAGTTCTTC.

This clone appeared once. The chain employs TRBV29-1 and TRBJ1-1; 9 bases line up with TRBD1. The CDR3 contains 12 residues. CDR1 and CDR2 from the germline V gene are SQVTM and ANQGSEA. The V gene end was trimmed by 7 bases and the J gene end by 3 bases; junction bases not matched to a gene: 3. The CDR3 coding sequence is TGCAGCGAATACAGGGGGCACACTGAAGCTTTCTTT. Its translation is CSEYRGHTEAFF.

The chain is built from TRBV10-3 and TRBJ2-6, with a possible D match to TRBD1 (5 bases). V lost 9 bases to trimming and J lost 4 bases, with 13 bases between them. CDR1 is ENHRY, CDR2 SYGVKD, per germline. The CDR3 is made up of 14 amino acids. DNA of the CDR3: TGTGCCATTACCGATAGGACAGGGGCCAACGTCCTGACTTTC. It yields the protein CAITDRTGANVLTF.

The chain links TRBV9 to TRBJ1-2; 8 bases match TRBD1. The CDR3 has 16 amino acids. V was pared by 0 bases and J by 8 bases, with 12 bases of the junction left unmatched. The germline CDR1 and CDR2 sequences are SGDLS and YYNGEE. CDR3 nucleotide sequence: TGTGCCAGCAGCGTAGACCCGGGACAGGACCCTTCAGGCTACACCTTC. Its protein product is CASSVDPGQDPSGYTF.

CDR3 sequence reads: CASSLALAGGNTGELFF. For the CDR3, the DNA is TGTGCCAGCAGCTTAGCCCTAGCGGGAGGCAACACCGGGGAGCTGTTTTTT. The rearrangement links TRBV7-6 to TRBJ2-2; 11 bases align to TRBD2. CDR3 length: 17 amino acids. Germline assignment: CDR1 SGHVS and CDR2 FNYEAQ. After removal of 0 bases from V and 2 bases from J, the junction contained 2 bases not matched to a gene.

The chain recombines TRBV11-2 with TRBJ2-3, with a weak D call TRBD1 (5 bases). Germline CDR1 and CDR2: SGHAT and FQNNGV. Trimming pared 0 bases from V and 6 bases from J, leaving 13 bases between. This CDR3 contains 15 residues. As DNA, the CDR3 is TGTGCCAGCAGCTTAGACGGCTGGGGCCCGGATACGCAGTATTTT. Protein: CASSLDGWGPDTQYF.

The J gene is TRBJ2-7, the V gene TRBV6-1; no definite D call. CDR3 length: 13 residues. The germline gives CDR1 MNHNS, CDR2 SASEGT. V was clipped by 0 bases and J by 2 bases, with 5 bases between them. CDR3 protein: CASSEATTYEQYF. For the CDR3, the DNA is TGTGCCAGCAGTGAAGCTACTACCTACGAGCAGTACTTC.

The genes are TRBV7-3 and TRBJ2-7; D gene uncertain. The CDR3 covers 12 residues. Trimming pared 3 bases from V and 6 bases from J, leaving 9 bases between. CDR1 and CDR2 (germline): SGHTA, FQGTGA. The CDR3 protein is CASSFSNSEQYF. CDR3 nucleotide sequence: TGTGCCAGCAGCTTCTCTAACTCCGAGCAGTACTTC.

The chain joins TRBV4-2 to TRBJ2-5; TRBD1 might be the D (6 bases). V lost 2 bases and J 5 bases, leaving 15 bases between the germline ends. CDR1 and CDR2 from the germline V gene are LGHNA and YNFKEQ. There are 15 residues in the CDR3. CDR3 sequence reads: CASSQTRGDFETQYF. CDR3 nucleotide sequence: TGTGCCAGCAGCCAAACCAGGGGTGACTTCGAGACCCAGTACTTC.

The chain employs TRBV5-6 and TRBJ1-5; D not certain. V was trimmed by 4 bases and J by 3 bases, leaving 11 bases between them. Germline CDR1 SGHDT, CDR2 YYEEEE. The CDR3 is 14 residues long. In DNA form, the CDR3 reads TGTGCCAGCAGCGGTCGGGTCGACAATCAGCCCCAGCATTTT. It specifies CASSGRVDNQPQHF.

Ten or more counts support this clone. The gene calls are TRBV6-1 and TRBJ1-2; the D is unclear. CDR3 length: 13 residues. The V and J ends lost 1 base and 7 bases respectively, with 10 bases between them. Germline values: CDR1 MNHNS, CDR2 SASEGT. The CDR3 DNA is TGTGCCAGCAGTGAAGGTATGGGAGGTGGCTACACCTTC. Translating gives CASSEGMGGGYTF.

V is TRBV28 and J is TRBJ2-1, with 9 nucleotides matching TRBD1. Germline trimming cut 5 bases from V and 8 bases from J; bases unmatched to any gene: 7. The CDR3 extends over 14 amino acids. Germline CDR1 is MDHEN and CDR2 is SYDVKM. Here the CDR3 DNA reads TGTGCCAGCAGTACCGGGACAGGGAGGGATGAGCAGTTCTTC. Translated, it gives CASSTGTGRDEQFF.

This chain links TRBV28 with TRBJ1-1, with unresolved D. The V end lost 7 bases, the J end lost 4 bases, and 10 bases lay between the germline ends. This CDR3 contains 12 residues. Germline V gives CDR1 MDHEN, CDR2 SYDVKM. The CDR3 sequence: CASIEASTEAFF. CDR3 DNA sequence: TGTGCCAGCATCGAAGCGAGCACTGAAGCTTTCTTT.

The genes are TRBV28 and TRBJ2-4; D perhaps matches TRBD1 (5 bases). Germline CDR1 and CDR2: MDHEN and SYDVKM. This CDR3 is built from 13 residues. Between the trimmed V and J ends, which lost 3 bases and 8 bases, there was a span of 11 bases. In DNA, the CDR3 is TGTGCCAGCAGTTTTAACATGGGGCACATTCAGTACTTC. Protein: CASSFNMGHIQYF.

This sequence joins TRBV5-1 and TRBJ2-7; D may correspond to TRBD1 or TRBD2 (5 bases each). Germline V CDR1 and CDR2: SGHRS, YFSETQ. The CDR3 is made up of 15 amino acids. CDR3 residues: CASGGRGKGIYEQYF. The CDR3 coding sequence is TGCGCAAGCGGCGGAAGGGGTAAAGGGATCTACGAGCAGTACTTC.

This chain uses TRBV5-1 with TRBJ2-7, with 8 bases matching TRBD2. The CDR3 has 14 residues. The V and J ends lost 0 bases and 5 bases, in that order; junction bases with no gene match: 4. CDR1 SGHRS and CDR2 YFSETQ come from the germline V gene. The CDR3 DNA is TGCGCCAGCAGCTTGGCCAGCGGGAGCCACGAGCAGTACTTC. The encoded protein is CASSLASGSHEQYF.

The chain combines TRBV2 with TRBJ1-2; 8 bases are shared with TRBD1. The CDR3 length is 12 residues. Germline trimming cut 3 bases from V and 8 bases from J; bases unmatched to any gene: 2. Germline CDR1 and CDR2: SNHLY and FYNNEI. CDR3 protein: CASSEDRDGYTF. CDR3 DNA: TGTGCCAGCAGTGAGGACAGGGACGGCTACACCTTC.

The chain is built from TRBV30 and TRBJ2-7; 10 bases are shared with TRBD2. The V gene end was trimmed by 6 bases and the J gene end by 8 bases; junction bases not matched to a gene: 7. The CDR3 sequence is 12 residues long. Germline-derived CDR1 and CDR2 are GTSNPN and SVGIG (reference sequence). The CDR3 loop is CACGGLAEKQYF. The CDR3 DNA is TGTGCCTGCGGAGGACTAGCGGAAAAGCAGTACTTC. Supplemented by reference TRBV30 and TRBJ2-7, the full variable domain reads SQTIHQWPATLVQPVGSPLSLECTVEGTSNPNLYWYRQAAGRGLQLLFYSVGIGQISSEVPQNLSASRPQDRQFILSSKKLLLSDSGFYLCACGGLAEKQYFGPGTRLTVT.

This clone was detected once. The chain recombines TRBV29-1 with TRBJ2-2, with 7 bases matching TRBD2. Germline-derived CDR1 and CDR2 are SQVTM and ANQGSEA. With 3 bases clipped from V and 5 bases from J, the junction kept 9 bases outside the gene matches. The CDR3 sequence is 15 residues long. This CDR3 reads CSVETGGSTTGELFF. The DNA for the CDR3 is TGCAGCGTTGAGACCGGCGGGAGTACAACCGGGGAGCTGTTTTTT.

The CDR3 DNA is TGTGCCAGCTCCACACTAGCGGGAGTTTATGAGCAGTTCTTC. It specifies CASSTLAGVYEQFF. This chain links TRBV27 with TRBJ2-1; 11 bases are a match to TRBD2. The CDR3 contains 14 residues. Trimming cost V 8 bases and J 8 bases; bases outside gene matches: 8. Germline V lookup: CDR1 MNHEY, CDR2 SMNVEV (reference sequence).